This T cell receptor (beta chain) derives from a study of ipilimumab plus nivolumab after autologous stem cell transplantation. In the study overall: Myeloma cases were transplant-naive high-risk or relapsed within 3 years post first autologous transplant. Study results and caveats: The authors say TCR, Treg and microbiome findings warrant further study.

Patients received nivolumab 3 mg/kg at weeks 1, 4, 7, 10, then fortnightly to week 26. Libraries were prepared by immunoSEQ multiplex PCR; TCRdb keeps only in-frame clonotypes and omits some of them. The sample lists some 44,000 clones, 70% to 90% occurring once. On this clone itself: Its cognate antigen is unknown.

This CDR3 has 17 residues. Germline CDR1 and CDR2: SGHAT and FQNNGV. Trimming took 2 bases from V and 1 from J; bases not matched to a gene: 11. The clonotype was recovered from a male donor with multiple myeloma. The source material was PBMCs, sampled in a trial of ipilimumab plus nivolumab as post-transplant consolidation. This chain links TRBV11-2 with TRBJ2-7; TRBD2 aligns across 7 bases. This CDR3 is CASSLQVGSGSSYEQYF. CDR3 in DNA: TGTGCCAGCAGCTTACAGGTTGGTAGCGGGTCATCCTACGAGCAGTACTTC.